This T cell receptor (beta chain) was profiled in a study of patients and donors after allogeneic stem cell transplantation (dated by TCRdb to about 2020). The library came from RT-PCR. These reads were obtained on a NextSeq 550. TCRdb took the public reads, trimmed them with fastp at Q25, ran MiXCR for clone calling and kept in-frame beta chains. Every entry covers one CDR3 protein and lists the most common genes and DNA from its rows. For this sample there are 800,000 to 1,000,000 distinct CDR3 sequences; approximately 18% appear just once. Under 6.5% of the sample is taken by the ten largest. This clonotype was observed at least ten times. Its antigen remains unidentified. It has no much larger one-base neighbor in the sample; base qualities were not kept. Taken from cysteine to phenylalanine, the CDR3 has 15 residues. Only the CDR3 region is kept as DNA, spanning 45 bases read in frame from base 1. Between the V and J ends, shortened by 7 bases and 6 bases respectively, the junction contains 19 bases.

The origin of this receptor is a human donor who was either an allogeneic HSCT recipient or a stem cell or donor lymphocyte infusion donor (not recorded which). It is not recorded whose cells these are; they may come from a transplant donor. The V gene is TRBV12-3 or TRBV12-4 and the J gene is TRBJ2-1, with a weak D call of TRBD2 (6 bases match). Sequencing was carried out using blood, either unsorted or a sorted T cell fraction (not recorded which). In nucleotide form, the sequence is TGTGCCAGCACCCTAGGGAGGCCTGCGTTCAATGAGCAGTTCTTC. The resulting protein is CASTLGRPAFNEQFF.